What follows are 23 T cell receptor beta chains derived from one specimen sequenced in a study of T-cell memory formation after mild COVID-19. One entry per CDR3 protein, called by TCRdb with MiXCR from the 5' RACE reads. The sample contains 120,000 to 150,000 distinct CDR3 sequences, 14% of which appear only once. Sequencing used PBMCs or a T cell subset sorted from them (not recorded which). Receptors were obtained from an adult woman who had mild COVID-19 (a few samples of this study predate the infection). Cell type and time point are not known.

This clonotype was detected only a few times. The chain has TRBV7-8 and TRBJ2-1, with 9 bases fitting TRBD2. Germline lookup yields CDR1 SGHVS and CDR2 FQNEAQ. This CDR3 region has 15 residues. The V segment lost 4 bases and the J segment 4 bases; nucleotides outside the gene matches: 5. For the CDR3, the DNA is TGTGCCAGCAGCTCCGAAGCGGGGGGATACAATGAGCAGTTCTTC. Translation gives CASSSEAGGYNEQFF.

In this sample, this clonotype turned up a few times. The chain links TRBV6-2 or TRBV6-3 to TRBJ2-5; 9 bases are shared with TRBD2. The V gene's germline CDR1 is MNHEY and CDR2 SVGEGT. This CDR3 region has 16 residues. V was pared by 6 bases and J by 5 bases, with 13 bases of the junction left unmatched. The CDR3 coding sequence is TGTGCCAGCAGCCCCCTGGCGGGAGGGTATGAGGAGACCCAGTACTTC. It translates to CASSPLAGGYEETQYF.

This clonotype was picked up a small number of times. The rearrangement links TRBV5-4 to TRBJ2-3; D may be TRBD2 (6 bases). Germline V gene lookup returns CDR1 SGHNT and CDR2 YYREEE (reference sequence). This CDR3 region has 15 residues. The ends were cut back, 3 bases at V and 1 base at J, with 12 bases in the middle. The CDR3 protein is CASSSVGGGTDTQYF. Written as DNA, the CDR3 is TGTGCCAGCAGCTCCGTCGGGGGAGGCACAGATACGCAGTATTTT. The entire variable domain, with the rest obtained from reference TRBV5-4 and TRBJ2-3, is as follows: ETGVTQSPTHLIKTRGQQVTLRCSSQSGHNTVSWYQQALGQGPQFIFQYYREEENGRGNFPPRFSGLQFPNYSSELNVNALELDDSALYLCASSSVGGGTDTQYFGPGTRLTVL.

The chain uses TRBV19 and TRBJ2-1; no clear D gene. CDR1 LNHDA and CDR2 SQIVND come from the germline V gene (reference sequence). Between the trimmed V and J ends, which lost 3 bases and 5 bases, there was a span of 14 bases. This CDR3 has 15 amino acids. Here the CDR3 DNA reads TGTGCCAGTAGTATGTCCGAGATCAGGAACAATGAGCAGTTCTTC. Translation gives CASSMSEIRNNEQFF. Full variable domain (missing parts from reference TRBV19 and TRBJ2-1): DGGITQSPKYLFRKEGQNVTLSCEQNLNHDAMYWYRQDPGQGLRLIYYSQIVNDFQKGDIAEGYSVSREKKESFPLTVTSAQKNPTAFYLCASSMSEIRNNEQFFGPGTRLTVL.

This clonotype has a handful of counts. V and J are TRBV12-3 or TRBV12-4 and TRBJ1-2; 8 bases fit TRBD1. The CDR3 extends over 15 amino acids. J was trimmed by 4 bases and V by 6 bases; bases with no gene match: 10. CDR3 coding DNA: TGTGCCAGCAGGACTCCGGGACAGGCCTCCTATGGCTACACCTTC. Protein sequence: CASRTPGQASYGYTF.

This clonotype was picked up a small number of times. This chain uses TRBV7-3 with TRBJ2-7; no clear D. CDR1 SGHTA and CDR2 FQGTGA come from the germline V gene. The V end lost 1 base, the J end lost 7 bases, and 17 bases lay between the germline ends. The CDR3 extends over 15 amino acids. The CDR3 loop reads CASSLMPAGAREQYF. CDR3 bases: TGTGCCAGCAGCTTAATGCCCGCAGGCGCACGGGAGCAGTACTTC. Full variable domain (missing parts from reference TRBV7-3 and TRBJ2-7): GAGVSQTPSNKVTEKGKYVELRCDPISGHTALYWYRQSLGQGPEFLIYFQGTGAADDSGLPNDRFFAVRPEGSVSTLKIQRTERGDSAVYLCASSLMPAGAREQYFGPGTRLTVT.

The chain's CDR3 is CASSFQGEDYGYTF. DNA of the CDR3: TGCGCCAGCAGCTTTCAGGGGGAGGACTATGGCTACACCTTC. The chain has TRBV5-1 and TRBJ1-2; 7 nucleotides align to TRBD1. J was trimmed by 3 bases and V by 2 bases; bases with no gene match: 4. The CDR3 loop spans 14 amino acids. Germline assignment: CDR1 SGHRS and CDR2 YFSETQ. The entire variable domain, with the rest obtained from reference TRBV5-1 and TRBJ1-2, is as follows: KAGVTQTPRYLIKTRGQQVTLSCSPISGHRSVSWYQQTPGQGLQFLFEYFSETQRNKGNFPGRFSGRQFSNSRSEMNVSTLELGDSALYLCASSFQGEDYGYTFGSGTRLTVV.

There are many counts of this clonotype. This chain links TRBV5-1 with TRBJ2-7, with 10 positions matching TRBD1. The CDR3 runs to 16 residues. Germline assignment: CDR1 SGHRS and CDR2 YFSETQ. Germline trimming cut 1 base from V and 2 bases from J; bases unmatched to any gene: 6. CDR3 residues: CASSLYGTGDTYEQYF. The DNA for the CDR3 is TGCGCCAGCAGCTTGTATGGGACAGGGGATACCTACGAGCAGTACTTC.

This clonotype was observed a few times. V usage is TRBV6-6 and J usage is TRBJ2-2, with 7 bases that match TRBD2. This CDR3 comprises 16 residues. Germline loops: CDR1 MNHNY, CDR2 SVGAGI (reference sequence). J was trimmed by 8 bases and V by 8 bases; bases with no gene match: 17. The CDR3 loop is CASAPGEGVFWGELFF. CDR3 DNA: TGTGCCAGCGCCCCCGGGGAGGGAGTTTTTTGGGGGGAGCTGTTTTTT.

This chain connects TRBV20-1 to TRBJ2-5, with 7 bases matching TRBD2. Germline V CDR1 and CDR2: DFQATT, SNEGSKA (reference sequence). V lost 5 bases to trimming and J lost 5 bases; unmatched junction nucleotides: 8. The CDR3 contains 13 residues. The CDR3 is CSASQLARETQYF. Written as DNA, the CDR3 is TGCAGTGCTTCACAACTAGCGCGGGAGACCCAGTACTTC.

This clonotype was counted only a few times. The genes are TRBV30 and TRBJ2-1, with a weak D call TRBD1 (7 bases). Per the germline V gene, CDR1 is GTSNPN and CDR2 is SVGIG (reference sequence). V lost 5 bases, J lost 0 bases, and 11 bases lay in between. This CDR3 contains 14 residues. In DNA form, the CDR3 reads TGTGCCTGGGGAGGGGGCAGCTCCTACAATGAGCAGTTCTTC. Translation: CAWGGGSSYNEQFF.

This clonotype has just a few counts. The rearrangement uses TRBV11-3 and TRBJ2-7; 13 nucleotides match TRBD2. With 5 bases clipped from V and 3 bases from J, the junction kept 16 bases outside the gene matches. The CDR3 has 19 amino acids. From germline, CDR1 is SGHNT and CDR2 YENEEA. CDR3 protein: CASSQVLLAGGPQIYEQYF. In DNA, the CDR3 is TGTGCCAGCAGCCAGGTCCTACTAGCGGGAGGGCCGCAGATCTACGAGCAGTACTTC.

This clonotype was observed at least ten times. This chain joins TRBV2 and TRBJ2-5, with D possibly TRBD1 on 5 matching bases. The V and J ends lost 8 bases and 2 bases respectively, with 15 bases between them. In germline, CDR1 is SNHLY, CDR2 FYNNEI. The CDR3 is 14 residues long. This CDR3 is CASLNPPGQETQYF. CDR3 nucleotides: TGTGCCAGCCTAAACCCCCCAGGGCAAGAGACCCAGTACTTC.

This clonotype turned up a few times. This chain connects TRBV7-9 to TRBJ2-4; TRBD1 matches 7 bases. Unmatched junction bases numbered 1, after V lost 1 base and J lost 7 bases. Per germline, CDR1 SEHNR and CDR2 FQNEAQ (reference sequence). The CDR3 has 13 residues. In DNA form, the CDR3 reads TGTGCCAGCAGCTTAGGGGACAGTAACATTCAGTACTTC. Translation gives CASSLGDSNIQYF. The complete variable domain, with remaining parts taken from reference TRBV7-9 and TRBJ2-4, reads DTGVSQNPRHKITKRGQNVTFRCDPISEHNRLYWYRQTLGQGPEFLTYFQNEAQLEKSRLLSDRFSAERPKGSFSTLEIQRTEQGDSAMYLCASSLGDSNIQYFGAGTRLSVL.

This clonotype has only a few counts. The CDR3 region is CASSHPMQQETQYF. CDR3 coding DNA: TGTGCCAGCAGCCACCCAATGCAGCAAGAGACCCAGTACTTC. V is TRBV7-8 and J is TRBJ2-5; D not resolved. The V and J ends lost 5 bases and 2 bases respectively, with 12 bases between them. This CDR3 comprises 14 residues. CDR1 SGHVS and CDR2 FQNEAQ come from the germline V gene.

This chain joins TRBV5-1 and TRBJ1-1, with no clear D. Deletions cut 3 bases from V and 5 bases from J, with 11 bases between. Germline loops: CDR1 SGHRS, CDR2 YFSETQ. There are 13 residues in the CDR3. The CDR3 coding sequence is TGCGCCAGCAGCTCCACAGTAGGGACTGAAGCTTTCTTT. Translated, it gives CASSSTVGTEAFF.

The chain joins TRBV9 to TRBJ1-4; D is possibly TRBD1 (6 bases). V was trimmed by 3 bases and J by 3 bases, leaving 15 bases between them. CDR3 length: 16 residues. Germline CDR1 and CDR2: SGDLS and YYNGEE. The CDR3 DNA reads as TGTGCCAGCAGCGCCCCTTACAGGGCGCCTAATGAAAAACTGTTTTTT. It codes for CASSAPYRAPNEKLFF.

This clonotype was seen at least ten times. The rearrangement uses TRBV2 and TRBJ1-5; D perhaps matches TRBD1 (5 bases). This CDR3 has 14 residues. Per the germline V gene, CDR1 is SNHLY and CDR2 is FYNNEI. With 6 bases removed from V and 2 bases from J, the gap between germline ends came to 11 bases. The CDR3 nucleotides read TGTGCCAGCAGCCCAGGGTGGGGCAATCAGCCCCAGCATTTT. This sequence encodes CASSPGWGNQPQHF.

The rearrangement uses TRBV4-1 and TRBJ2-1; the match to TRBD2 covers 10 bases. The ends lost 3 bases at V and 5 bases at J; junction bases unmatched: 4. Looked up from germline, CDR1 is MGHRA and CDR2 is YSYEKL. The CDR3 contains 15 residues. Here the CDR3 reads CASSQVAGGHNEQFF. The CDR3 DNA follows: TGCGCCAGCAGCCAGGTAGCGGGGGGCCACAATGAGCAGTTCTTC.

This clonotype was found many times. The CDR3 here is CASSFSTLDEQFF. CDR3 in DNA: TGTGCCAGCAGCTTCTCGACTCTGGATGAGCAGTTCTTC. The chain recombines TRBV7-9 with TRBJ2-1; D is unresolved. CDR1 SEHNR and CDR2 FQNEAQ come from the germline V gene (reference sequence). V dropped 3 bases and J dropped 8 bases, with 11 bases sitting between them. The CDR3 contains 13 residues.

The CDR3 spells CASSVGVSAFQETQYF. For the CDR3, the DNA is TGTGCCAGCAGCGTAGGGGTTAGCGCCTTCCAAGAGACCCAGTACTTC. The chain has TRBV9 and TRBJ2-5; TRBD2 might be the D (5 bases). V was cut by 0 bases and J by 1 base, with 13 bases left in between. The germline V gene has CDR1 SGDLS and CDR2 YYNGEE. The length of the CDR3 is 16 residues.

This clonotype showed up just a few times. J is TRBJ2-1 and V is TRBV5-1; D assignment may be TRBD1 or TRBD2 (6 bases each). The germline V gene encodes CDR1 SGHRS and CDR2 YFSETQ. This CDR3 is 17 amino acids long. Trimming took off 0 bases at V and 3 bases at J, with 16 bases between the two ends. This CDR3 reads CASSLGPRDTGYNEQFF. The DNA of the CDR3 is TGCGCCAGCAGCTTGGGACCGCGGGACACCGGCTACAATGAGCAGTTCTTC.

The CDR3, as DNA: TGCGCCAGCAGCCTCAACCCCAGGGGGGATCAGCCCCAGCATTTT. Its protein product is CASSLNPRGDQPQHF. The J gene is TRBJ1-5, the V gene TRBV4-1; 7 positions agree with TRBD1. The CDR3 has 15 residues. The junction had 8 bases not matched to a gene; V was cut back by 4 bases and J by 5 bases. Germline V gene data show CDR1 as MGHRA and CDR2 as YSYEKL.